A selection of T cell receptor beta chains follows, all from one sample in a study of blood T cells in healthy people across ages. TCRdb analysed the 5' RACE reads with MiXCR anew, one entry per CDR3 protein. This sample has about 1.5 million distinct CDR3 sequences, with roughly two fifths found just once. The specimen sequenced was blood. The receptor set was obtained from a woman younger than 35 in good health. Each CDR3 is given with its conserved first and last residue. D genes are given only for firm matches. Only some rows state a clone size, as once, few, many or a class for expanded clones.

size | D | J | V | CDR3 | DNA
few | . | TRBJ1-6 | TRBV4-1 | CASSHMEGDENNSPLHF | TGCGCCAGCAGCCACATGGAGGGGGACGAAAATAATTCACCCCTCCACTTT
few | . | TRBJ2-7 | TRBV7-2 | CASSLGSAPTYEQYF | TGTGCCAGCAGCTTGGGCAGCGCGCCCACCTACGAGCAGTACTTC
few | . | TRBJ2-1 | TRBV2 | CASSEESDRPSSYNEQFF | TGTGCCAGCAGTGAAGAATCGGACAGACCGAGCTCCTACAATGAGCAGTTCTTC
. | . | TRBJ2-7 | TRBV6-6 | CASTKEGGEQYF | TGTGCCAGCACTAAAGAGGGTGGGGAGCAGTACTTC
. | TRBD2 | TRBJ2-7 | TRBV5-1 | CASSSTGSGGVLYEQYF | TGCGCCAGCAGCTCTACGGGTAGCGGGGGGGTCCTCTACGAGCAGTACTTC
. | TRBD2 | TRBJ2-7 | TRBV7-2 | CASSLPSGIDVYEQYF | TGTGCCAGCAGCTTACCAAGCGGGATAGACGTTTACGAGCAGTACTTC
. | TRBD1 | TRBJ2-7 | TRBV10-3 | CAISSPGTAYEQYF | TGTGCCATCAGTTCCCCCGGGACAGCGTACGAGCAGTACTTC
. | . | TRBJ2-7 | TRBV3-1 | CASSQVSDDEQYF | TGTGCCAGCAGCCAAGTATCGGACGACGAGCAGTACTTC
few | . | TRBJ1-2 | TRBV12-3/TRBV12-4 | CASSRAQRVNGYTF | TGTGCCAGCAGTCGGGCCCAGAGGGTTAATGGCTACACCTTC
few | . | TRBJ1-2 | TRBV7-2 | CASSEKIGYTF | TGTGCCAGCAGCGAAAAAATAGGCTACACCTTC
. | . | TRBJ1-2 | TRBV7-9 | CASLGQPSSYGYTF | TGTGCCAGCCTGGGTCAGCCATCTAGCTATGGCTACACCTTC
. | TRBD1 | TRBJ1-2 | TRBV29-1 | CSGRVTGAYGYTF | TGCAGCGGCCGAGTTACAGGGGCCTATGGCTACACCTTC
. | TRBD1 | TRBJ2-1 | TRBV6-5 | CASSQTGSLFNEQFF | TGTGCCAGCAGTCAGACAGGGTCCTTGTTCAATGAGCAGTTCTTC
few | . | TRBJ2-5 | TRBV12-3/TRBV12-4 | CASSPGPGQETQYF | TGTGCCAGCAGTCCGGGGCCAGGACAAGAGACCCAGTACTTC
. | TRBD1 | TRBJ2-7 | TRBV29-1 | CSSLDRTSYEQYF | TGCAGCTCCTTGGACAGGACCTCCTACGAGCAGTACTTC
. | . | TRBJ2-1 | TRBV6-2/TRBV6-3 | CASSPPTGWSYNEQFF | TGTGCCAGCAGCCCACCGACAGGATGGTCCTACAATGAGCAGTTCTTC
. | . | TRBJ1-1 | TRBV6-5 | CASSRLGPSLNTEAFF | TGTGCCAGCAGTCGCTTGGGACCGTCCTTGAACACTGAAGCTTTCTTT
. | TRBD1 | TRBJ2-1 | TRBV6-5 | CASARLVGTAYNEQFF | TGTGCCAGCGCCAGGCTGGTAGGGACAGCCTACAATGAGCAGTTCTTC
. | . | TRBJ1-5 | TRBV21-1 | CASSKGEGTYQPQHF | TGTGCCAGCAGCAAAGGAGAAGGAACATACCAGCCCCAGCATTTT
. | TRBD1 | TRBJ1-4 | TRBV3-1 | CASSQTGGRKLFF | TGTGCCAGCAGCCAAACAGGGGGTCGAAAACTGTTTTTT
. | . | TRBJ2-3 | TRBV7-9 | CASSPGTFTDTQYF | TGTGCCAGCAGCCCCGGGACTTTCACAGATACGCAGTATTTT
once | . | TRBJ1-2 | TRBV12-3/TRBV12-4 | CASSFREANYGYTF | TGTGCCAGCAGTTTCCGGGAAGCTAACTATGGCTACACCTTC
. | . | TRBJ2-1 | TRBV6-6 | CASRRGLEADEQFF | TGTGCCAGCAGGCGAGGACTGGAGGCCGATGAGCAGTTCTTC
many | . | TRBJ2-1 | TRBV4-2 | CASSQGGGTSYNEQFF | TGTGCCAGCAGCCAAGGAGGCGGGACCTCCTACAATGAGCAGTTCTTC
few | TRBD1 | TRBJ1-6 | TRBV12-3/TRBV12-4 | CASTLETGADSPLHF | TGTGCCAGCACCCTAGAGACAGGGGCGGATTCACCCCTCCACTTT
. | TRBD2 | TRBJ2-2 | TRBV20-1 | CSARTSAGELFF | TGCAGTGCGAGGACTAGTGCCGGGGAGCTGTTTTTT
. | . | TRBJ2-2 | TRBV4-3 | CASSQESFTGGLFF | TGCGCCAGCAGCCAAGAGTCGTTCACCGGGGGGCTGTTTTTT
. | . | TRBJ2-1 | TRBV7-2 | CASSRADLSYNEQFF | TGTGCCAGCAGCCGGGCGGACCTGTCCTACAATGAGCAGTTCTTC
few | . | TRBJ2-1 | TRBV20-1 | CSASAPGLVSNEQFF | TGCAGTGCTAGCGCGCCGGGACTTGTCAGTAATGAGCAGTTCTTC
few | TRBD2 | TRBJ2-3 | TRBV12-3/TRBV12-4 | CASSLRGLTSGGAPDTQYF | TGTGCCAGCAGTCTCCGCGGCTTGACTAGCGGGGGGGCTCCAGATACGCAGTATTTT
. | . | TRBJ2-1 | TRBV24-1 | CATSEETPWVEQFF | TGTGCCACCAGTGAAGAGACTCCCTGGGTTGAGCAGTTCTTC
few | . | TRBJ2-3 | TRBV27 | CASRPLGGAPDTQYF | TGTGCCAGCAGGCCCCTTGGGGGAGCCCCAGATACGCAGTATTTT
few | TRBD1 | TRBJ1-1 | TRBV12-3/TRBV12-4 | CASSFRDSNTEAFF | TGTGCCAGCAGTTTCCGGGACAGCAACACTGAAGCTTTCTTT
. | . | TRBJ2-3 | TRBV6-4 | CASSDSGRTDDTDTQYF | TGTGCCAGCAGTGACTCTGGAAGAACAGACGACACAGATACGCAGTATTTT
few | . | TRBJ1-1 | TRBV20-1 | CSARAPGLNTEAFF | TGCAGTGCTAGGGCCCCGGGGCTGAACACTGAAGCTTTCTTT
. | . | TRBJ2-2 | TRBV5-1 | CASSYTSPIAGELFF | TGCGCCAGCAGCTACACTAGCCCGATAGCCGGGGAGCTGTTTTTT
few | . | TRBJ1-1 | TRBV10-3 | CAISEVDPNTEAFF | TGTGCCATCAGTGAAGTCGACCCAAACACTGAAGCTTTCTTT
. | . | TRBJ1-3 | TRBV29-1 | CSVSPQRGSGNTIYF | TGCAGCGTTTCTCCTCAACGGGGCTCTGGAAACACCATATATTTT
. | . | TRBJ2-1 | TRBV25-1 | CASSVSRGIAYNEQFF | TGTGCCAGCAGTGTCTCTCGCGGAATCGCCTACAATGAGCAGTTCTTC
. | TRBD2 | TRBJ2-1 | TRBV15 | CATSRDTSGGVDEQFF | TGTGCCACCAGCAGAGATACTAGCGGGGGGGTAGATGAGCAGTTCTTC
. | . | TRBJ2-1 | TRBV12-3/TRBV12-4 | CASSLRQHHKPYNIEQFF | TGTGCCAGCAGTTTAAGGCAACACCATAAACCCTACAATATTGAGCAGTTCTTC